This T cell receptor (beta chain) came from a study of cytomegalovirus exposure and HLA in healthy donors. Both 60 Vbeta primers and 13 Jbeta primers went into the PCR. Sequenced by immunoSEQ multiplex PCR; TCRdb stores in-frame clones only, minus some. The table lists some 140,000 clones, just under 90% of them singletons. CDR3 length: 16 residues. The J segment lost 3 bases and the V segment lost 3 bases, leaving 5 bases of the junction unmatched. CDR1 and CDR2 (germline): LGHNA, YSLEER. In the case of this clone: Its antigen is currently unknown.

The study, taken as a whole, reports: In a later analysis, TCR beta V- and J-gene trimming was associated with a missense DCLRE1C variant. Under in vitro conditions, three CMV-associated chains were confirmed as specific for CMV antigens. There were some V segments, including TRBV6-2 and TRBV6-3, excluded as indistinguishable.

The sequence was obtained from a young woman in good health and CMV-seronegative. V gene TRBV4-3 combines with J gene TRBJ2-2, with 9 nucleotides matching TRBD1. Sequencing was carried out using PBMCs. The CDR3 DNA sequence: TGCGCCAGCAGCCAGGACAGGGGAATCCACACCGGGGAGCTGTTTTTT. Residues: CASSQDRGIHTGELFF.